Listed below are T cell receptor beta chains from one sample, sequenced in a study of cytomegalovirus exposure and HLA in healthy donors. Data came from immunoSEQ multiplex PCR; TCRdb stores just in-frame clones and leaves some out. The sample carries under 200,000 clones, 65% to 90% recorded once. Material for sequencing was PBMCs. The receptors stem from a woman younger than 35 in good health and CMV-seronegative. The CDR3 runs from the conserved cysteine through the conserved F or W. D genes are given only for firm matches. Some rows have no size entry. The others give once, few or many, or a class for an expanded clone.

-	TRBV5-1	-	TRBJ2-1	CASSFNRDLGNEQFF	TGCGCCAGCAGCTTTAACAGGGATCTCGGGAATGAGCAGTTCTTC
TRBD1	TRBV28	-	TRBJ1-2	CASSLSGWGRDRGLGGYTF	TGTGCCAGCAGTTTATCCGGTTGGGGGAGGGACAGGGGGCTTGGTGGCTACACCTTC
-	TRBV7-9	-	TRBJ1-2	CASSLGQVFNYGYTF	TGTGCCAGCAGCTTAGGACAAGTGTTTAACTATGGCTACACCTTC
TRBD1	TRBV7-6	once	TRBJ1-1	CASSLVGTGVAFF	TGTGCCAGCAGCTTAGTCGGGACAGGGGTTGCTTTCTTT
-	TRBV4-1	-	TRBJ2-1	CASSLNNEQFF	TGCGCCAGCAGCCTTAACAATGAGCAGTTCTTC
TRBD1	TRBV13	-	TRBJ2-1	CASSPGTGGYNEQFF	TGTGCCAGCAGCCCCGGGACAGGGGGGTACAATGAGCAGTTCTTC
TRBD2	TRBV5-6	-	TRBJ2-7	CASSFLGTSASYEQYF	TGTGCCAGCAGCTTCCTAGGGACTAGCGCTTCCTACGAGCAGTACTTC
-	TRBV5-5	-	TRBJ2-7	CASSFYSLEQYF	TGTGCCAGCAGCTTCTATTCTCTCGAGCAGTACTTC
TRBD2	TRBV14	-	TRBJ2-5	CASSSQAGDGNGETQYF	TGTGCCAGCAGCTCTCAAGCGGGAGACGGTAACGGAGAGACCCAGTACTTC
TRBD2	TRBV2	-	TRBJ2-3	CASSVTSGSRTDTQYF	TGTGCCAGCAGTGTAACTAGCGGGTCCCGCACAGATACGCAGTATTTT
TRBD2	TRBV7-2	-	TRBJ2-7	CASSSSGGTYEQYF	TGTGCCAGCAGCTCTAGCGGGGGGACCTACGAGCAGTACTTC
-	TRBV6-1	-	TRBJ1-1	CASGQITEAFF	TGTGCCAGCGGACAGATCACTGAAGCTTTCTTT
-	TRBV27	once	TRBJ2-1	CASSTGTTNEQFF	TGTGCCAGCAGTACCGGGACAACGAATGAGCAGTTCTTC
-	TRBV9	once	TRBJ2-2	CASSVRLEPKGELFF	TGTGCCAGCAGCGTTCGACTAGAACCCAAAGGGGAGCTGTTTTTT
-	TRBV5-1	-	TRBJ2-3	CASSLGHVDTQYF	TGCGCCAGCAGCTTGGGTCATGTAGATACGCAGTATTTT
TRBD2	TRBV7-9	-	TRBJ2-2	CASSLSGTSGVNTGELFF	TGTGCCAGCAGCTTATCAGGGACTAGCGGTGTTAACACCGGGGAGCTGTTTTTT
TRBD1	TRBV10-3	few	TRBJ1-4	CAISESGQVNEKLFF	TGTGCCATCAGTGAGTCGGGACAGGTTAATGAAAAACTGTTTTTT
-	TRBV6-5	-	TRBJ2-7	CATKGGESSYEQYF	TGTGCCACTAAAGGAGGGGAGTCGTCCTACGAGCAGTACTTC
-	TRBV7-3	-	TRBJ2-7	CASSPSGDSYEQYF	TGTGCCAGCAGCCCCTCGGGAGACTCCTACGAGCAGTACTTC
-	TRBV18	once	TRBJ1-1	CASSPPDRSMNTEAFF	TGTGCCAGCTCACCACCCGATAGAAGTATGAACACTGAAGCTTTCTTT
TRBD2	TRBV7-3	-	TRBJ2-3	CASSSSTSGGTDTQYF	TGTGCCAGCAGCTCGTCGACTAGCGGGGGCACAGATACGCAGTATTTT
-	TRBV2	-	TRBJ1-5	CASSEEGQPNQPQHF	TGTGCCAGCAGTGAGGAAGGACAGCCGAATCAGCCCCAGCATTTT
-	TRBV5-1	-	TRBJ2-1	CASSLFRDSGDNEQFF	TGCGCCAGCAGCTTATTCCGGGACTCCGGCGACAATGAGCAGTTCTTC
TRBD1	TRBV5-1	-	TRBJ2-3	CASGTGLSTDTQYF	TGCGCCAGCGGGACAGGTCTGTCCACAGATACGCAGTATTTT
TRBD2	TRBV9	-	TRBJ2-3	CASSVGGLAGGDTQYF	TGTGCCAGCAGCGTAGGAGGTCTAGCGGGAGGGGATACGCAGTATTTT
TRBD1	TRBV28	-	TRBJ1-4	CASSLNGGDRVRELFF	TGTGCCAGCAGTCTAAACGGGGGTGACAGGGTGCGGGAACTGTTTTTT
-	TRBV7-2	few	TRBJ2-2	CASSLGGAGELFF	TGTGCCAGCAGCTTAGGGGGCGCCGGGGAGCTGTTTTTT
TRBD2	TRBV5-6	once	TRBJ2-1	CASSLILAVGSEQFF	TGTGCCAGCAGCTTGATACTAGCGGTCGGGAGTGAGCAGTTCTTC
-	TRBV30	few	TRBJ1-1	CAWSHGGNTEAFF	TGTGCCTGGAGTCACGGCGGGAACACTGAAGCTTTCTTT
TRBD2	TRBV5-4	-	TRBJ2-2	CASRPGTRNTGELFF	TGTGCCAGCAGACCCGGGACTAGGAACACCGGGGAGCTGTTTTTT
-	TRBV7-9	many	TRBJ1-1	CASSPEEREAFF	TGTGCCAGCAGCCCGGAGGAAAGGGAAGCTTTCTTT
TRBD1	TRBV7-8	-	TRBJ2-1	CASSPPRGTGAAGIEQFF	TGTGCCAGCAGCCCCCCCCGGGGGACAGGGGCCGCCGGTATTGAGCAGTTCTTC
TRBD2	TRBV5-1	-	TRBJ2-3	CASSISVRGGTDTQYF	TGCGCCAGCAGCATATCCGTCCGGGGGGGCACAGATACGCAGTATTTT
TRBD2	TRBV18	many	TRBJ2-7	CASSPGTSGPYEQYF	TGTGCCAGCTCACCCGGGACTAGCGGCCCCTACGAGCAGTACTTC
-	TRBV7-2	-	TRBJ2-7	CASSAGLLTYEQYF	TGTGCCAGCAGCGCTGGACTTCTTACCTACGAGCAGTACTTC
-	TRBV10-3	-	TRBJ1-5	CAISESKEGRNQPQHF	TGTGCCATCAGTGAGTCTAAGGAGGGGCGAAATCAGCCCCAGCATTTT
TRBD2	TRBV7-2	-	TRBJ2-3	CASSLEPRTSGTDTQYF	TGTGCCAGCAGCTTAGAGCCCCGGACTAGCGGCACAGATACGCAGTATTTT
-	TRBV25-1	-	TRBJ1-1	CARFRTAREAFF	TGTGCCAGGTTCCGGACAGCCCGTGAAGCTTTCTTT
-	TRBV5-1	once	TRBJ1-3	CASSLAGGVNTIYF	TGCGCCAGCAGCTTGGCCGGGGGGGTAAACACCATATATTTT
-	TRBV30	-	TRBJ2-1	CAWSGREVSNEQFF	TGTGCCTGGAGTGGGAGGGAGGTCTCCAATGAGCAGTTCTTC
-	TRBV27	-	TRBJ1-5	CASRPGFNQPQHF	TGTGCCAGCAGACCAGGTTTTAATCAGCCCCAGCATTTT
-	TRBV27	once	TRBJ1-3	CASSLSRLGNTIYF	TGTGCCAGCAGTTTATCCCGTCTAGGAAACACCATATATTTT
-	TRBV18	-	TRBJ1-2	CASSGAFGYTF	TGTGCCAGCTCAGGGGCCTTCGGCTACACCTTC
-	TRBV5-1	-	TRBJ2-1	CASSLAYGGPGDEQFF	TGCGCCAGCAGCTTGGCCTACGGCGGGCCTGGGGATGAGCAGTTCTTC
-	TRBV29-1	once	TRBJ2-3	CSVRTQGADTQYF	TGCAGCGTACGGACACAAGGAGCAGATACGCAGTATTTT
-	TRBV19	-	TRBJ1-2	CASSILPDRTYNYGYTF	TGTGCCAGTAGTATTCTTCCCGACAGGACGTATAACTATGGCTACACCTTC
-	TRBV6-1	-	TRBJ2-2	CASSEGLITGELFF	TGTGCCAGCAGTGAAGGACTGATCACCGGGGAGCTGTTTTTT
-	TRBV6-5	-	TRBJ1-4	CASSYNRQGLGKLFF	TGTGCCAGCAGTTACAACAGGCAGGGGCTCGGTAAACTGTTTTTT
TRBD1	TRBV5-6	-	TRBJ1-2	CASSSRQGMVYGYTF	TGTGCCAGCAGCTCGAGACAGGGGATGGTCTATGGCTACACCTTC
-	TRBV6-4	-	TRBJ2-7	CASSDSLSGEQYF	TGTGCCAGCAGTGACTCGTTATCGGGGGAGCAGTACTTC
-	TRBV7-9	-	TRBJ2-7	CASSPLLPIPYEQYF	TGTGCCAGCAGCCCACTACTTCCCATCCCCTACGAGCAGTACTTC
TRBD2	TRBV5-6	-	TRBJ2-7	CASSRLAGLVNSYEQYF	TGTGCCAGCTCAAGGTTAGCGGGACTAGTGAACTCCTACGAGCAGTACTTC
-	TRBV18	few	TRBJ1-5	CASSPDSNSNQPQHF	TGTGCCAGCTCTCCCGACAGTAATAGCAATCAGCCCCAGCATTTT
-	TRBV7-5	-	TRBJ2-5	CVRSLGVAGDQETQYF	TGTGTCAGAAGCTTAGGTGTAGCGGGGGATCAAGAGACCCAGTACTTC
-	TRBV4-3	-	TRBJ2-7	CASSQESHGATYEQYF	TGCGCCAGCAGCCAAGAAAGCCACGGTGCCACCTACGAGCAGTACTTC